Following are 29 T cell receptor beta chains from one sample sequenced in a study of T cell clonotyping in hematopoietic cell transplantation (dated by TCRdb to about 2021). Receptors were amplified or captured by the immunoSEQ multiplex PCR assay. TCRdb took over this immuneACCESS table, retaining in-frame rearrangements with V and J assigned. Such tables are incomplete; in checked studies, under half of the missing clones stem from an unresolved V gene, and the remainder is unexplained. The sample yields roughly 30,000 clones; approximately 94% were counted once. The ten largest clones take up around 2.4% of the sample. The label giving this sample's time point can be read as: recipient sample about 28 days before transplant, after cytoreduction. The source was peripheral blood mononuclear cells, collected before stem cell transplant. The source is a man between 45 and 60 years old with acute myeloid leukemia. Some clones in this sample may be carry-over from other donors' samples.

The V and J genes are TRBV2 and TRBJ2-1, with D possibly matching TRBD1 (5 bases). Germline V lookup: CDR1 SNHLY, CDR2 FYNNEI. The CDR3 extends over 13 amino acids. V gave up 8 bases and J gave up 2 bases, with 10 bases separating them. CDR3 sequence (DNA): TGTGCCAGCCAGGGTCGGGCCTACAATGAGCAGTTCTTC. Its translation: CASQGRAYNEQFF.

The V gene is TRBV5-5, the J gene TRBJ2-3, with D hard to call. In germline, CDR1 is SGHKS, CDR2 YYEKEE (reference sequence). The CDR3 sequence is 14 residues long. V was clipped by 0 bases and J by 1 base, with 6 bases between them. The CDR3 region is CASSLDGRTDTQYF. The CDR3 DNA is TGTGCCAGCAGCTTGGACGGACGCACAGATACGCAGTATTTT.

CDR3 DNA: TGTGCCAGCAGCGTAGCCCTACTAGCGGGGAACACCGGGGAGCTGTTTTTT. This translates into CASSVALLAGNTGELFF. The chain combines TRBV9 with TRBJ2-2, with 9 bases lining up with TRBD2. V lost 0 bases to trimming and J lost 1 base; unmatched junction nucleotides: 4. This CDR3 region has 17 residues. Germline V CDR1 and CDR2: SGDLS, YYNGEE.

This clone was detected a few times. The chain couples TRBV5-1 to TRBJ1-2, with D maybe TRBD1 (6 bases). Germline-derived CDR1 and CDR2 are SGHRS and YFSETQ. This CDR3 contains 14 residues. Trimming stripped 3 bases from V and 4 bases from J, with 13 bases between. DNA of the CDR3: TGCGCCAGCAGCTCACAGGGCGTTGTCTATGGCTACACCTTC. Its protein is CASSSQGVVYGYTF. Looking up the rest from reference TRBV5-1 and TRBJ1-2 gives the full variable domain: KAGVTQTPRYLIKTRGQQVTLSCSPISGHRSVSWYQQTPGQGLQFLFEYFSETQRNKGNFPGRFSGRQFSNSRSEMNVSTLELGDSALYLCASSSQGVVYGYTFGSGTRLTVV.

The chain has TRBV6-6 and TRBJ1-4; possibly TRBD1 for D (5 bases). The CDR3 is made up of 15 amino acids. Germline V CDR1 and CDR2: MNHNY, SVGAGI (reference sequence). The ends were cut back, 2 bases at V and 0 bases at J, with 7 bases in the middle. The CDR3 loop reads CASSYGDPTNEKLFF. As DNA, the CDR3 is TGTGCCAGCAGTTACGGGGACCCAACTAATGAAAAACTGTTTTTT.

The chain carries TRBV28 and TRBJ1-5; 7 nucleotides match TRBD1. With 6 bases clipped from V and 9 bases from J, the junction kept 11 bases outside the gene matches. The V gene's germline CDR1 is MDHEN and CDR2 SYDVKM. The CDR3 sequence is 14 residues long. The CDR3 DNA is TGTGCCAGCAGCGCTACAGGGGCTTTGTGGCCCCAGCATTTT. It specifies CASSATGALWPQHF.

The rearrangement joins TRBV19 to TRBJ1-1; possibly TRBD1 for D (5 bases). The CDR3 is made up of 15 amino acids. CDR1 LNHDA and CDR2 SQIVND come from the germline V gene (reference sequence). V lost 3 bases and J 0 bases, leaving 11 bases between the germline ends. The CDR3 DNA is TGTGCCAGTAGTATTCGGGACTTTATGAACACTGAAGCTTTCTTT. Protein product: CASSIRDFMNTEAFF.

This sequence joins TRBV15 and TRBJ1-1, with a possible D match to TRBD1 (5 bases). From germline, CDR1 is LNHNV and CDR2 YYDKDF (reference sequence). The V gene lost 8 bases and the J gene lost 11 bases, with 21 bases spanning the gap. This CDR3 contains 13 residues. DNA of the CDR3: TGTGCCACCTCCCCCTCCACAGGTACTAGGGCTTTCTTT. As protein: CATSPSTGTRAFF.

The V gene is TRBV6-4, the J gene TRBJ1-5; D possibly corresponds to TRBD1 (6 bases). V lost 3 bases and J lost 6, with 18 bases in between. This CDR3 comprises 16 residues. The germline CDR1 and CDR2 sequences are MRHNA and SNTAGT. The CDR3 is CASSEGGGRGGQPQHF. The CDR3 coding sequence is TGTGCCAGCAGTGAGGGGGGGGGCAGAGGTGGTCAGCCCCAGCATTTT.

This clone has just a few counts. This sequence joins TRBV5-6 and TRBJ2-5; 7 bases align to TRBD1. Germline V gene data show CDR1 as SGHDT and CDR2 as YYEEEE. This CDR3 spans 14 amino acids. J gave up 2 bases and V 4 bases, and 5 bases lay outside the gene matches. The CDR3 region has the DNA TGTGCCAGCAGCCAGGGACAGCCACAAGAGACCCAGTACTTC. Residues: CASSQGQPQETQYF.

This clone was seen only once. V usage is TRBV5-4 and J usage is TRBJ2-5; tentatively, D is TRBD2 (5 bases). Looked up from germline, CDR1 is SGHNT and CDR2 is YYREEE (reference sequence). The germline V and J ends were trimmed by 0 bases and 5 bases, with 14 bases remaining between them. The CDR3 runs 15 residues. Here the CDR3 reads CASSLGGSGAETQYF. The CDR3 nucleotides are TGTGCCAGCAGCTTGGGAGGGTCGGGTGCGGAGACCCAGTACTTC.

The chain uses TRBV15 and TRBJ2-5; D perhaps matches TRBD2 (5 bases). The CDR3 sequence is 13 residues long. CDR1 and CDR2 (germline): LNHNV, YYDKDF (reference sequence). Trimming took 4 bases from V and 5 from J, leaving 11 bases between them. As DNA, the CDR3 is TGTGCCACCAGCATTGACCGCGGGGAGACCCAGTACTTC. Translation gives CATSIDRGETQYF.

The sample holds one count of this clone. CDR3 protein: CASSFYGLNTEAFF. In DNA form, the CDR3 reads TGTGCCAGCAGTTTCTATGGCCTGAACACTGAAGCTTTCTTT. The chain is built from TRBV28 and TRBJ1-1, with unresolved D. V was trimmed by 3 bases and J by 0 bases, leaving 8 bases between them. Germline V CDR1 and CDR2: MDHEN, SYDVKM. The CDR3 runs 14 residues.

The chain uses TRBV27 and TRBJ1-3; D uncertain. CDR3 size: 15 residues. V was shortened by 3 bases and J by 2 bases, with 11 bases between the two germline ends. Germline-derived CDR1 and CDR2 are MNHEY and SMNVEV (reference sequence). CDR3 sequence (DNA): TGTGCCAGCAGTTTTCGGGGTCTTGCTGGAAACACCATATATTTT. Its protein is CASSFRGLAGNTIYF.

CDR3: CASSQIGGLEYGYTF. Here the CDR3 DNA reads TGTGCCAGCAGCCAGATTGGGGGGCTAGAATATGGCTACACCTTC. The chain links TRBV7-2 to TRBJ1-2; possible D gene TRBD1, 6 bases. Germline loops: CDR1 SGHTA, CDR2 FQGNSA. Trimming cost V 5 bases and J 5 bases, with 18 bases left between them. The CDR3 runs 15 residues.

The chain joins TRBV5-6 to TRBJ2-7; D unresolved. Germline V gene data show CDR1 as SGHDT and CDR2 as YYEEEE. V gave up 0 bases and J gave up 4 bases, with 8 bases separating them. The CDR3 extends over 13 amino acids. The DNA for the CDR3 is TGTGCCAGCAGCTTGGGACCACGATACGAGCAGTACTTC. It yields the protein CASSLGPRYEQYF.

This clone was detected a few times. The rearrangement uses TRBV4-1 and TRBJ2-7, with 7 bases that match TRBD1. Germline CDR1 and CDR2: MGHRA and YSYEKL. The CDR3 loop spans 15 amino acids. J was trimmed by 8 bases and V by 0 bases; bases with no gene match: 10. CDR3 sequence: CASSQEGGKGAQQYF. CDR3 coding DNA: TGCGCCAGCAGCCAAGAAGGGGGTAAGGGGGCTCAGCAGTACTTC.

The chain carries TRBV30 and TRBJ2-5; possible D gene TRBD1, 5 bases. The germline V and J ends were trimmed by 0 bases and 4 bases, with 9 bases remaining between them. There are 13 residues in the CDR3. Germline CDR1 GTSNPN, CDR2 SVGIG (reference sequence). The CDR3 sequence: CAWSVWGGETQYF. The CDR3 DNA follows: TGTGCCTGGAGTGTATGGGGCGGAGAGACCCAGTACTTC.

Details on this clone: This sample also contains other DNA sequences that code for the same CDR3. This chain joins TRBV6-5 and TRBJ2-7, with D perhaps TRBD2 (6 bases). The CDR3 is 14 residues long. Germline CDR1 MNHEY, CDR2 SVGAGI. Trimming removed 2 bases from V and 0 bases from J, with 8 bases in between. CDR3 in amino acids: CASSYRDSSYEQYF. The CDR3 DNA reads TGTGCCAGCAGTTACCGGGACTCCTCCTACGAGCAGTACTTC.

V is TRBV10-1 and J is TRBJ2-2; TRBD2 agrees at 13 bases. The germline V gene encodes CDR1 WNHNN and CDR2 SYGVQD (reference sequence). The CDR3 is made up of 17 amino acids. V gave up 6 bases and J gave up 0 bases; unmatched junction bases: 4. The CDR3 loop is CASRGTSGVPNTGELFF. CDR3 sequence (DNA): TGCGCCAGCAGGGGGACTAGCGGGGTCCCGAACACCGGGGAGCTGTTTTTT.

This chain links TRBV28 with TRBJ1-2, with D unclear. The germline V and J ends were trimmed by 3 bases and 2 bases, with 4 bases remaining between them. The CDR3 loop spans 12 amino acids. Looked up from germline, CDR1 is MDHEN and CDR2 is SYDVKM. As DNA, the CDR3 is TGTGCCAGCAGTTTCAGGAACTATGGCTACACCTTC. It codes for CASSFRNYGYTF.

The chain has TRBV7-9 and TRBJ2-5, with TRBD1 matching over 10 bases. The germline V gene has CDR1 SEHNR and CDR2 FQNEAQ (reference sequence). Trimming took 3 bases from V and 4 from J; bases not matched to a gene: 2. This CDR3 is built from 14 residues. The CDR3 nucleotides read TGTGCCAGCAGCTTGGGACAGGGGACAGAGACCCAGTACTTC. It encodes CASSLGQGTETQYF.

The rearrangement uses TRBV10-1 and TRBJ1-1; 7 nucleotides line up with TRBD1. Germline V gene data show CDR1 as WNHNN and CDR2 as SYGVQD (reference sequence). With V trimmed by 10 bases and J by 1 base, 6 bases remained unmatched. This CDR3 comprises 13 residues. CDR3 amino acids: CANGQESNTEAFF. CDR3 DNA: TGCGCCAACGGACAGGAATCGAACACTGAAGCTTTCTTT.

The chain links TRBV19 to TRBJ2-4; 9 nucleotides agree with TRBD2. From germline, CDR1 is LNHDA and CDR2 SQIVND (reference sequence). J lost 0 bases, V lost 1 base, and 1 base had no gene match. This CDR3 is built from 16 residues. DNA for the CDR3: TGTGCCAGTAGTATAGTACTAGCGGGAGCCAAAAACATTCAGTACTTC. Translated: CASSIVLAGAKNIQYF.

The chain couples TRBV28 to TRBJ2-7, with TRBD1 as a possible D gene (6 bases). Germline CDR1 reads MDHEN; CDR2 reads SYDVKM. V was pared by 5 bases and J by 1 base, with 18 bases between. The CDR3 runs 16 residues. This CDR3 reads CASSPPTGQSSYEQYF. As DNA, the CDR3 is TGTGCCAGCAGTCCCCCGACCGGACAGTCATCCTACGAGCAGTACTTC.

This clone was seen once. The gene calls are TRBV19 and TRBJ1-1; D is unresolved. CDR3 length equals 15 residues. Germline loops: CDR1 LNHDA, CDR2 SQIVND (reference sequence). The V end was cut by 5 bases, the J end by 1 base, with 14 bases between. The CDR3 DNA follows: TGTGCCAGTAGTCCACACAGCGGTGGGAACACTGAAGCTTTCTTT. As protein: CASSPHSGGNTEAFF.

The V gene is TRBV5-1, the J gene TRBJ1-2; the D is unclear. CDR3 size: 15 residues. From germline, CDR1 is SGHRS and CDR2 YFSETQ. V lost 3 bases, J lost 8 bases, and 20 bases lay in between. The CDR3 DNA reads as TGCGCCAGCAGCTCCCTCCTCGACACGGTAGGCGGCTACACCTTC. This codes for CASSSLLDTVGGYTF. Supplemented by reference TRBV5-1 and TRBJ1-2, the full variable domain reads KAGVTQTPRYLIKTRGQQVTLSCSPISGHRSVSWYQQTPGQGLQFLFEYFSETQRNKGNFPGRFSGRQFSNSRSEMNVSTLELGDSALYLCASSSLLDTVGGYTFGSGTRLTVV.

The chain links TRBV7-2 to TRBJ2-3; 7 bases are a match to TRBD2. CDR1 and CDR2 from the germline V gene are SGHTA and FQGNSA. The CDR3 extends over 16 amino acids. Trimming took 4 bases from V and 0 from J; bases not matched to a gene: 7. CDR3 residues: CASSWGVAGSTDTQYF. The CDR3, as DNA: TGTGCCAGCAGCTGGGGGGTAGCGGGTAGCACAGATACGCAGTATTTT.

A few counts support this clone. CDR3 bases: TGTGCCATCAGGTCTGCCTCCCTAGGCGAGCAGTACTTC. This translates into CAIRSASLGEQYF. The gene calls are TRBV10-3 and TRBJ2-7; no clear D gene. V was pared by 6 bases and J by 6 bases, with 15 bases between. CDR3 size: 13 residues. Per the germline V gene, CDR1 is ENHRY and CDR2 is SYGVKD.